These 25 T cell receptor beta chains were sequenced from one sample in a study of graft-versus-host responses after intestinal transplantation. The antigens for these receptors are not known. This table comes from immunoSEQ multiplex PCR, and its TCRdb copy is limited to in-frame clones, with some not included. This table has about 82,000 clones, 91% appearing once. Here the sequenced sample was unstimulated CD4+ T cells sorted from spleen or lymph node cells, taken before intestinal transplant. These receptors were obtained from a human donor who received an intestinal transplant.

The chain combines TRBV30 with TRBJ2-3; 9 bases are shared with TRBD2. CDR3 size: 14 residues. With 8 bases clipped from V and 3 bases from J, the junction kept 9 bases outside the gene matches. Germline lookup yields CDR1 GTSNPN and CDR2 SVGIG (reference sequence). The CDR3: CATKRAGGTDTQYF. The CDR3, as DNA: TGTGCCACGAAACGAGCGGGGGGAACAGATACGCAGTATTTT.

The rearrangement uses TRBV10-3 and TRBJ2-7; TRBD2 matches at 7 bases. There are 13 residues in the CDR3. With V trimmed by 10 bases and J by 5 bases, 11 bases remained unmatched. CDR1 ENHRY and CDR2 SYGVKD come from the germline V gene. CDR3 sequence: CASGSVGTNEQYF. The DNA for the CDR3 is TGTGCCAGCGGATCCGTCGGGACTAACGAGCAGTACTTC.

This chain connects TRBV11-2 to TRBJ1-2; 7 bases agree with TRBD1. The CDR3 runs to 16 residues. Per germline, CDR1 SGHAT and CDR2 FQNNGV. V lost 3 bases to trimming and J lost 2 bases; unmatched junction nucleotides: 9. The CDR3 loop reads CASSFALGTVNYGYTF. The CDR3 bases are TGTGCCAGCAGCTTTGCCCTCGGGACAGTCAACTATGGCTACACCTTC.

The chain uses TRBV30 and TRBJ1-6, with TRBD1 identical over 8 bases. Germline lookup yields CDR1 GTSNPN and CDR2 SVGIG (reference sequence). The CDR3 totals 14 residues. The junction had 9 bases not matched to a gene; V was cut back by 4 bases and J by 10 bases. The CDR3 coding sequence is TGTGCCTGGACGCTAACAGGGGGAAAGTCACCCCTCCACTTT. Protein: CAWTLTGGKSPLHF. Looking up the rest from reference TRBV30 and TRBJ1-6 gives the full variable domain: SQTIHQWPATLVQPVGSPLSLECTVEGTSNPNLYWYRQAAGRGLQLLFYSVGIGQISSEVPQNLSASRPQDRQFILSSKKLLLSDSGFYLCAWTLTGGKSPLHFGNGTRLTVT.

The J gene is TRBJ2-4, the V gene TRBV6-4, with 15 bases fitting TRBD2. The CDR3 has 19 amino acids. Germline CDR1 MRHNA, CDR2 SNTAGT. With 8 bases clipped from V and 0 bases from J, the junction kept 11 bases outside the gene matches. The CDR3 DNA reads as TGTGCCAGCCCAGCAGGGACTAGCGGGGGGCTTGGAGCCAAAAACATTCAGTACTTC. This gives the protein CASPAGTSGGLGAKNIQYF.

For the CDR3, the DNA is TGTGCCAGTAGTGTATCGACAGGGGGATCCTATGGCTACACCTTC. Translation gives CASSVSTGGSYGYTF. The V gene is TRBV19, the J gene TRBJ1-2; 9 bases are a match to TRBD1. J lost 4 bases, V lost 5 bases, and 8 bases had no gene match. Germline V gives CDR1 LNHDA, CDR2 SQIVND (reference sequence). This CDR3 region has 15 residues.

The chain employs TRBV5-6 and TRBJ2-4; D perhaps matches TRBD1 (6 bases). Looked up from germline, CDR1 is SGHDT and CDR2 is YYEEEE. Trimming took 5 bases from V and 0 from J, leaving 15 bases between them. This CDR3 comprises 16 residues. CDR3 sequence reads: CASSLRQELAKNIQYF. For the CDR3, the DNA is TGTGCCAGCAGTTTAAGACAGGAGCTAGCCAAAAACATTCAGTACTTC. Supplemented by reference TRBV5-6 and TRBJ2-4, the full variable domain reads DAGVTQSPTHLIKTRGQQVTLRCSPKSGHDTVSWYQQALGQGPQFIFQYYEEEERQRGNFPDRFSGHQFPNYSSELNVNALLLGDSALYLCASSLRQELAKNIQYFGAGTRLSVL.

This clone was counted a single time. The chain has TRBV19 and TRBJ1-2, with TRBD1 as a possible D gene (5 bases). The CDR3 consists of 17 residues. Germline assignment: CDR1 LNHDA and CDR2 SQIVND (reference sequence). V was shortened by 5 bases and J by 5 bases, with 24 bases between the two germline ends. The DNA for the CDR3 is TGTGCCAGTAGTCCGAAGTCCGACAGTGAACTTAGGTATGGCTACACCTTC. Protein sequence: CASSPKSDSELRYGYTF. Full variable domain (remainder filled in from reference TRBV19 and TRBJ1-2): DGGITQSPKYLFRKEGQNVTLSCEQNLNHDAMYWYRQDPGQGLRLIYYSQIVNDFQKGDIAEGYSVSREKKESFPLTVTSAQKNPTAFYLCASSPKSDSELRYGYTFGSGTRLTVV.

The V and J genes are TRBV7-8 and TRBJ2-7; 12 bases align to TRBD1. V trimming: 7 bases; J trimming: 5 bases; junction bases outside the gene matches: 9. CDR1 and CDR2 (germline): SGHVS, FQNEAQ. The CDR3 spans 15 residues. The CDR3 protein is CASTARDRGLDEQYF. DNA for the CDR3: TGTGCCAGCACAGCCCGGGACAGGGGGCTTGACGAGCAGTACTTC.

CDR3: CASRQQGLAGFETQYF. DNA for the CDR3: TGTGCCAGCAGGCAACAGGGACTAGCGGGGTTTGAGACCCAGTACTTC. The V gene is TRBV27, the J gene TRBJ2-5; 13 nucleotides match TRBD2. Losses at the gene ends were 6 bases for V and 5 bases for J; bases not matched to a gene: 9. CDR1 and CDR2 (germline): MNHEY, SMNVEV (reference sequence). The CDR3 is made up of 16 amino acids.

The chain couples TRBV19 to TRBJ1-5, with 7 bases fitting TRBD1. Germline assignment: CDR1 LNHDA and CDR2 SQIVND (reference sequence). The CDR3 loop spans 15 amino acids. Trimming took 2 bases from V and 2 from J; bases not matched to a gene: 3. CDR3 amino acids: CASSIPTGGNQPQHF. The CDR3 bases are TGTGCCAGTAGTATACCTACAGGGGGCAATCAGCCCCAGCATTTT.

J is TRBJ2-1 and V is TRBV12-5; TRBD1 aligns across 11 bases. The junction had 7 bases not matched to a gene; V was cut back by 6 bases and J by 6 bases. CDR1 is LGHNT and CDR2 is FRNRAP in the germline V gene. This CDR3 spans 15 amino acids. The CDR3: CASGVGTGGINEQFF. The CDR3 DNA follows: TGTGCTAGTGGCGTCGGGACAGGGGGTATCAATGAGCAGTTCTTC.

This clone was recorded once. This chain's CDR3 is CASSLDGIGNQPQHF. The CDR3 DNA is TGTGCCAGCAGCTTAGACGGTATCGGCAATCAGCCCCAGCATTTT. The rearrangement joins TRBV7-9 to TRBJ1-5; D remains ambiguous. The CDR3 is 15 amino acids. CDR1 is SEHNR, CDR2 FQNEAQ, per germline (reference sequence). The germline V and J ends were trimmed by 1 base and 2 bases, with 9 bases remaining between them.

This clone came up a few times. The chain has TRBV19 and TRBJ1-1, with a possible D match to TRBD1 (6 bases). V dropped 2 bases and J dropped 2 bases, with 15 bases sitting between them. This CDR3 has 16 residues. Germline V gene data show CDR1 as LNHDA and CDR2 as SQIVND (reference sequence). CDR3 amino acids: CASSILQGRRNTEAFF. In DNA form, the CDR3 reads TGTGCCAGTAGTATACTACAGGGACGGAGAAACACTGAAGCTTTCTTT.

The chain recombines TRBV6-5 with TRBJ2-7, with 8 bases lining up with TRBD2. The CDR3 is 16 residues long. V lost 2 bases to trimming and J lost 3 bases; unmatched junction nucleotides: 9. CDR1 is MNHEY and CDR2 is SVGAGI in the germline V gene. The CDR3 nucleotides are TGTGCCAGCAGTTACGCTTCGGGAGGGATGGGCTACGAGCAGTACTTC. As protein: CASSYASGGMGYEQYF.

The chain has TRBV5-1 and TRBJ2-3; weak D call: TRBD1 (6 bases). Looked up from germline, CDR1 is SGHRS and CDR2 is YFSETQ. The CDR3 runs to 16 residues. V shed 3 bases and J shed 2 bases, with 16 bases lying between them. The CDR3 spells CASSYSWGPNTDTQYF. Here the CDR3 DNA reads TGCGCCAGCAGCTACTCATGGGGGCCCAACACAGATACGCAGTATTTT.

This chain joins TRBV7-9 and TRBJ2-7, with 11 nucleotides matching TRBD1. Trimming at V came to 1 base and at J to 2 bases, leaving 10 bases not matched to a gene. Germline values: CDR1 SEHNR, CDR2 FQNEAQ (reference sequence). The CDR3 is 18 residues long. CDR3 DNA: TGTGCCAGCAGCTTAGGGGGAGGACAGGGGGCCCCTGCCTACGAGCAGTACTTC. It codes for CASSLGGGQGAPAYEQYF. Variable domain in full (rest from reference TRBV7-9 and TRBJ2-7): DTGVSQNPRHKITKRGQNVTFRCDPISEHNRLYWYRQTLGQGPEFLTYFQNEAQLEKSRLLSDRFSAERPKGSFSTLEIQRTEQGDSAMYLCASSLGGGQGAPAYEQYFGPGTRLTVT.

The chain has TRBV14 and TRBJ2-3, with 7 bases aligning to TRBD1. This CDR3 comprises 17 residues. The junction had 8 bases not matched to a gene; V was cut back by 0 bases and J by 2 bases. The germline V gene has CDR1 SGHDN and CDR2 FVKESK. CDR3 DNA sequence: TGTGCCAGCAGCCAAGAACGACAGGGAGTCCACACAGATACGCAGTATTTT. It encodes CASSQERQGVHTDTQYF.

This rearrangement joins TRBV9 to TRBJ2-3, with no clear D. CDR3 length: 15 amino acids. The germline V gene has CDR1 SGDLS and CDR2 YYNGEE. Trimming left V 2 bases short and J 1 base short, with 11 bases between. In DNA, the CDR3 is TGTGCCAGCAGCGTCTTGCAGTTTGGCACAGATACGCAGTATTTT. This sequence encodes CASSVLQFGTDTQYF.

The rearrangement joins TRBV19 to TRBJ2-7, with 11 bases lining up with TRBD1. There are 13 residues in the CDR3. Germline V gene data show CDR1 as LNHDA and CDR2 as SQIVND (reference sequence). J lost 4 bases, V lost 6 bases, and 2 bases had no gene match. CDR3 loop: CASSRDRGYEQYF. Written as DNA, the CDR3 is TGTGCCAGTAGCCGGGACAGGGGGTACGAGCAGTACTTC.

The genes are TRBV10-1 and TRBJ2-7; the D gene is possibly TRBD2 (6 bases). This CDR3 comprises 14 residues. Germline loops: CDR1 WNHNN, CDR2 SYGVQD (reference sequence). V lost 5 bases to trimming and J lost 2 bases, with 13 bases between them. DNA for the CDR3: TGCGCCAGCAGTCCCAGCGGGCGTACCTACGAGCAGTACTTC. It yields the protein CASSPSGRTYEQYF.

The chain carries TRBV14 and TRBJ1-2; no reliable D call. With 1 base removed from V and 2 bases from J, the gap between germline ends came to 5 bases. Germline lookup yields CDR1 SGHDN and CDR2 FVKESK. This CDR3 has 13 amino acids. CDR3 in amino acids: CASSQVANYGYTF. CDR3 nucleotides: TGTGCCAGCAGCCAAGTGGCCAACTATGGCTACACCTTC. The whole variable domain, filled in from reference TRBV14 and TRBJ1-2, reads EAGVTQFPSHSVIEKGQTVTLRCDPISGHDNLYWYRRVMGKEIKFLLHFVKESKQDESGMPNNRFLAERTGGTYSTLKVQPAELEDSGVYFCASSQVANYGYTFGSGTRLTVV.

Here the CDR3 reads CASSVATGVPGNTIYF. CDR3 nucleotides: TGTGCCAGCAGCGTAGCTACAGGGGTGCCTGGAAACACCATATATTTT. The chain employs TRBV9 and TRBJ1-3; 7 bases fit TRBD1. Losses at the gene ends were 0 bases for V and 2 bases for J; bases not matched to a gene: 5. Germline values: CDR1 SGDLS, CDR2 YYNGEE. CDR3 length equals 16 residues.

V gene TRBV5-8 combines with J gene TRBJ2-3; possibly TRBD2 for D (5 bases). Germline V gene lookup returns CDR1 SGHTS and CDR2 YDEGEE. The CDR3 has 17 residues. The V and J ends lost 7 bases and 4 bases respectively, with 25 bases between them. This CDR3 reads CASPTLERAPGADTQYF. The CDR3 DNA sequence: TGTGCCAGCCCGACCCTCGAGAGGGCCCCTGGGGCAGATACGCAGTATTTT.

This chain uses TRBV15 with TRBJ1-2; D gene uncertain. The CDR3 is 13 amino acids. Trimming pared 0 bases from V and 8 bases from J, leaving 10 bases between. Germline CDR1 LNHNV, CDR2 YYDKDF (reference sequence). CDR3 nucleotides: TGTGCCACCAGCAGAGAGATACTTGAGGGCTACACCTTC. It encodes CATSREILEGYTF.